The text below deals with one T cell receptor (beta chain). The CDR3 extends over 16 amino acids. V shed 5 bases and J 4 bases; nucleotides not matched to a gene: 8. The germline CDR1 and CDR2 sequences are SGHTA and FQGTGA. Profiling relied on immunoSEQ multiplex PCR, and the TCRdb table lists in-frame clones only, not all of them. Here the sample spans around 70,000 clones, about nine tenths being singletons. These data are taken from a study of PD-L1 blockade in urothelial cancer. Study-wide background: Male patients with bladder-origin urothelial cancer numbered about nine tenths of the roughly 29.

Stated time point: pretreatment peripheral blood. This sequence originates from an older man with urothelial cancer. This specimen was PBMCs, taken around atezolizumab (anti-PD-L1) treatment. The chain joins TRBV7-3 to TRBJ2-2, with TRBD1 matching 9 bases. CDR3 protein: CASSPGTGPVTGELFF. The CDR3 DNA sequence: TGTGCCAGCAGCCCGGGGACAGGGCCGGTCACCGGGGAGCTGTTTTTT.